This is a list of T cell receptor beta chains from one sample in a study of cytomegalovirus exposure and HLA in healthy donors. Assay used: immunoSEQ multiplex PCR; TCRdb lists only in-frame clones, some missing. The repertoire holds approximately 140,000 clones, approximately 78% seen once, with 5% to 7% in the top ten. Sample: PBMCs. These receptors originate from a woman between 35 and 50 years old in good health and CMV-seropositive. Both conserved end residues are trimmed from each CDR3. A row's size may be missing; if present it is once, few, many or a size class.

>TRBV25-1|NA
ASSVQGADTQY
>TRBV18|few
ASSPPGGIGQF
>TRBV19|NA
ASSIGTEGEQY
>TRBV27|NA
ASTKTLRTGKFGYT
>TRBV30|once
AWNSGRGGFSYNEQF
>TRBV5-1|NA
ASIAGGNTGELF
>TRBV7-2|NA
ASSIDGSDRVYEQY
>TRBV5-1|few
ASSLIGLDGYT
>TRBV9|few
ASSVGGDVAF
>TRBV28|NA
ASSLGQPLRGYT
>TRBV10-1|few
ASSERGKQETQY
>TRBV2|NA
ASSGQGAGANVLT
>TRBV20-1|NA
SAAGEVEQY
>TRBV5-1|NA
ASSPGLAGGSTDTQY
>TRBV23-1|NA
AILDPPGPDRSCYEQY
>TRBV6-1|NA
ASRPQGAGTDTQY
>TRBV10-2|few
ASSESRGSNTEAF
>TRBV7-6|NA
ASSPLAGNTGELF
>TRBV2|few
ASSAEGGINTEAF
>TRBV29-1|NA
SVDGLAGNPDTQY
>TRBV5-1|NA
ASSVGDYSSYNEQF
>TRBV28|NA
ASSPIRVTGELF
>TRBV30|NA
AWGTGRDQPQH
>TRBV15|NA
ATSRERGGATNEKLF
>TRBV28|once
ASRSSGASYNEQF
>TRBV4-2|NA
ASSQVGREHGKTQY
>TRBV7-2|NA
ASSGGTGAGEGYT
>TRBV4-2|NA
ASRGSGLDYNEQF
>TRBV11-2|NA
ASSPTGGRAGELF
>TRBV7-8|NA
ASSLGGGSFNEKLF
>TRBV28|NA
ASSLGGSGNTIY
>TRBV10-3|once
AISENRDTGEQY
>TRBV7-9|once
ASSLAGGGFQPQH
>TRBV19|NA
ASSARQVSSTDTQY
>TRBV14|NA
ASTQWDREYTEAF
>TRBV11-1|NA
ASSQGDRAQETQY
>TRBV28|NA
ASSAGTGLEKLF
>TRBV19|NA
ASRAGTDYGYT
>TRBV7-2|NA
ASSLGTSPAEQY
>TRBV7-2|few
ASSLVGANTEAF
>TRBV5-6|NA
ASSFPGQGLPLEQY
>TRBV7-7|few
ASSPGLAGLSSYNEQF
>TRBV7-9|NA
ASSLIRGPNYGYT
>TRBV6-5|once
ASKRAYGANVLT
>TRBV25-1|NA
ASSAGHWNTEAF
>TRBV7-6|NA
ASSLGTGHYTGELF
>TRBV7-8|NA
ASSPMVRTRLQETQY
>TRBV11-1|NA
ASSPGGSSYNEQF
>TRBV2|NA
ASRGTAYNEQF
>TRBV7-9|NA
ASSPLAAGEETQY
>TRBV7-2|once
ASSLFVGTERYQPQH
>TRBV5-4|NA
ASSISTGLVYGYT
>TRBV5-4|once
ASSWTGGMNTEAF
>TRBV9|NA
ASSVGRGGGDEKLF
>TRBV9|few
ASSVGSSGWETQY